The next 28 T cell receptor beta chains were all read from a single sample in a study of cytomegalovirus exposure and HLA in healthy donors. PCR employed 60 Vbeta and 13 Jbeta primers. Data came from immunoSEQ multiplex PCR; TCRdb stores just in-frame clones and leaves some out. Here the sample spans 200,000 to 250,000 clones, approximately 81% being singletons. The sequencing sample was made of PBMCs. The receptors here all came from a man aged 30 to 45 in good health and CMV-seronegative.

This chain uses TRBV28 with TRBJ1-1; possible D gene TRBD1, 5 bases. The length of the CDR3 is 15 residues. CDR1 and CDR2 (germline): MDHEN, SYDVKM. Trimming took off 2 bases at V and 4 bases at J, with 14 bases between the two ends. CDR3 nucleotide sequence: TGTGCCAGCAGTTTAATTATCCTCGGGGGCACTGAAGCTTTCTTT. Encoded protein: CASSLIILGGTEAFF.

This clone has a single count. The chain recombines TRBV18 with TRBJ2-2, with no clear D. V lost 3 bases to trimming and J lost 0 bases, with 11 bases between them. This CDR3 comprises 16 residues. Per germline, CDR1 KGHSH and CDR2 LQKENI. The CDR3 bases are TGTGCCAGCTCACCCCTAAGAAGAACGAACACCGGGGAGCTGTTTTTT. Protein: CASSPLRRTNTGELFF.

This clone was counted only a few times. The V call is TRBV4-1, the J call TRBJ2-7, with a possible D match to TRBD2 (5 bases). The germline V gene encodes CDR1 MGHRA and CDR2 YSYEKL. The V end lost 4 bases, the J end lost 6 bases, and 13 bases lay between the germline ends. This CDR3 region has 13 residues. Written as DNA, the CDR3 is TGCGCCAGCAGCCTGACCCACGGGGTCGAGCAGTACTTC. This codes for CASSLTHGVEQYF.

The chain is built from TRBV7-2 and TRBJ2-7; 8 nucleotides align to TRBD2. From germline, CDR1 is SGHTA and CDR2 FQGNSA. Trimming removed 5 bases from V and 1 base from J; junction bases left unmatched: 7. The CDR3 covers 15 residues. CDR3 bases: TGTGCCAGCAGCCTCGGGACTAGGGCGTCCTACGAGCAGTACTTC. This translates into CASSLGTRASYEQYF.

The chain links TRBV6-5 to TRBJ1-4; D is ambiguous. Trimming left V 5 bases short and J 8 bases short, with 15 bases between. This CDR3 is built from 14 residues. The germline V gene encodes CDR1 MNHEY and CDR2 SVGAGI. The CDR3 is CASSGGRPGEKLFF. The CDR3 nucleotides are TGTGCCAGCAGTGGAGGGCGGCCCGGAGAAAAACTGTTTTTT.

CDR3 sequence: CATSRDLAGVAEQYF. The CDR3 DNA is TGTGCCACCAGCAGAGATCTTGCAGGGGTCGCCGAGCAGTACTTC. The chain carries TRBV15 and TRBJ2-7, with a tentative D call TRBD1 (6 bases). Germline CDR1 LNHNV, CDR2 YYDKDF (reference sequence). The CDR3 covers 15 residues. V was clipped by 0 bases and J by 6 bases, with 15 bases between them.

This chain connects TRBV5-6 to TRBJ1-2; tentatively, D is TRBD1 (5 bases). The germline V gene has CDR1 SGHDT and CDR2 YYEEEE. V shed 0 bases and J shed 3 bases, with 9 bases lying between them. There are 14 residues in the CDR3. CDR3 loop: CASSLDRQDYGYTF. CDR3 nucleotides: TGTGCCAGCAGCTTGGACAGGCAGGACTATGGCTACACCTTC.

The CDR3 bases are TGTGCCAGCAGTGTGGGGACAGGGGTGGTCTACGAGCAGTACTTC. This translates into CASSVGTGVVYEQYF. The chain is built from TRBV28 and TRBJ2-7; 10 bases are a match to TRBD1. The CDR3 is 15 amino acids. The V gene end was trimmed by 5 bases and the J gene end by 3 bases; junction bases not matched to a gene: 7. Germline values: CDR1 MDHEN, CDR2 SYDVKM.

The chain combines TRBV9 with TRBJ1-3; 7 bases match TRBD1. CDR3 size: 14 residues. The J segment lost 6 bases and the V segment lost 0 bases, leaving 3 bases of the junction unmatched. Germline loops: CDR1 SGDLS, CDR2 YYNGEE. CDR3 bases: TGTGCCAGCAGCGTAGCTACAGGGGTAAACACCATATATTTT. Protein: CASSVATGVNTIYF.

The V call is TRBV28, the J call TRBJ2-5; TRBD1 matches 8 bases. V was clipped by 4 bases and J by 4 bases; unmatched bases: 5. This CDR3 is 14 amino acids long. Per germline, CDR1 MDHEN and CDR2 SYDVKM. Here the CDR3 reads CASSSAGTGETQYF. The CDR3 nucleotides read TGTGCCAGCAGTTCCGCTGGGACAGGAGAGACCCAGTACTTC.

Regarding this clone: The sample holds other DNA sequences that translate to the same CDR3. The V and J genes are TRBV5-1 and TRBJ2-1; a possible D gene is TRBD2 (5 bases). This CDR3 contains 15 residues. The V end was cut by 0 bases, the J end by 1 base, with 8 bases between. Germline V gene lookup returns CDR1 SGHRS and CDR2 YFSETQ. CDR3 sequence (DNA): TGCGCCAGCAGCTTGGATGGCGGGTCCTACAATGAGCAGTTCTTC. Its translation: CASSLDGGSYNEQFF.

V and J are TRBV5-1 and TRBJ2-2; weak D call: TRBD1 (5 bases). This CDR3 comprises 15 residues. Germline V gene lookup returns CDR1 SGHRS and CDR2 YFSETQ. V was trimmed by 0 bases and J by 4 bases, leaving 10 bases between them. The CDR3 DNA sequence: TGCGCCAGCAGCTTGGGGGGCCCGACCACCGGGGAGCTGTTTTTT. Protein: CASSLGGPTTGELFF.

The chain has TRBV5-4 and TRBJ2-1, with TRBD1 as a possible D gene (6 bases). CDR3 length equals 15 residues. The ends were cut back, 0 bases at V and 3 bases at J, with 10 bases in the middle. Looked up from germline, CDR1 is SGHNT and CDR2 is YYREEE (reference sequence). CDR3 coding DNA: TGTGCCAGCAGCTTGGGGGACACCCGCTACAATGAGCAGTTCTTC. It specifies CASSLGDTRYNEQFF.

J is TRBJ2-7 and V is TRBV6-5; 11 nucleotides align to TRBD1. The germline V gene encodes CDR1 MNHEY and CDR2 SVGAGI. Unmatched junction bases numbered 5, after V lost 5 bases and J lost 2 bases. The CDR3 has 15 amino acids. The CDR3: CASSKGQGGTYEQYF. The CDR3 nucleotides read TGTGCCAGCAGTAAGGGACAGGGGGGGACCTACGAGCAGTACTTC.

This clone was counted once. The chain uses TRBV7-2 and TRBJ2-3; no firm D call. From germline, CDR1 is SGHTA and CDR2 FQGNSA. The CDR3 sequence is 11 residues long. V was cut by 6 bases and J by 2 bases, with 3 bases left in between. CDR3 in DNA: TGTGCCAGCAGTAACACAGATACGCAGTATTTT. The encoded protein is CASSNTDTQYF.

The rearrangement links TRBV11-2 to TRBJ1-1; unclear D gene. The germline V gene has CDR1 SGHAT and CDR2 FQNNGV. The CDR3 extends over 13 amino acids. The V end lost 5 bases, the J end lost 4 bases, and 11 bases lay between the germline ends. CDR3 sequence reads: CASSPQVRTEAFF. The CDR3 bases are TGTGCCAGCAGCCCTCAGGTCCGCACTGAAGCTTTCTTT.

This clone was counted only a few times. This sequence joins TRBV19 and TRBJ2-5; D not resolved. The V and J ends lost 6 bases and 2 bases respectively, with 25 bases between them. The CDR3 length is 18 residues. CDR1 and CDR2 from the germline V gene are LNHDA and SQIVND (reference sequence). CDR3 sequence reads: CASSLRSQPFKPQETQYF. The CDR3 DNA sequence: TGTGCCAGTAGCTTACGGTCTCAACCGTTCAAACCTCAAGAGACCCAGTACTTC. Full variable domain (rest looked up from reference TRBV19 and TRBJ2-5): DGGITQSPKYLFRKEGQNVTLSCEQNLNHDAMYWYRQDPGQGLRLIYYSQIVNDFQKGDIAEGYSVSREKKESFPLTVTSAQKNPTAFYLCASSLRSQPFKPQETQYFGPGTRLLVL.

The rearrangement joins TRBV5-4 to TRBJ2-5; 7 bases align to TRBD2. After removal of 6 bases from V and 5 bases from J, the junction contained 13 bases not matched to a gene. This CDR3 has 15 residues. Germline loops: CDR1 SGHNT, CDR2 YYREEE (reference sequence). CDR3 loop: CASTLGGSRAETQYF. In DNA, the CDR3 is TGTGCCAGCACTCTGGGGGGGTCTAGAGCGGAGACCCAGTACTTC.

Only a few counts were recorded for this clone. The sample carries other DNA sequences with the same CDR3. CDR3: CASSLRGNEQFF. The CDR3 DNA sequence: TGTGCCAGCAGTTTAAGGGGGAATGAGCAGTTCTTC. The rearrangement uses TRBV27 and TRBJ2-1, with TRBD1 as a possible D gene (6 bases). This CDR3 contains 12 residues. Trimming took off 2 bases at V and 7 bases at J, with 6 bases between the two ends. In germline, CDR1 is MNHEY, CDR2 SMNVEV (reference sequence).

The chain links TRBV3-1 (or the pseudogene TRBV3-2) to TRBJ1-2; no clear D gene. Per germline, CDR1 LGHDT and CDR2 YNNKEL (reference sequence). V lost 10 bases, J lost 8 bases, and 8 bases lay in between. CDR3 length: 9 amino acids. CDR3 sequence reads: CAIPLGYTF. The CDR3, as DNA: TGTGCCATCCCTTTGGGCTACACCTTC.

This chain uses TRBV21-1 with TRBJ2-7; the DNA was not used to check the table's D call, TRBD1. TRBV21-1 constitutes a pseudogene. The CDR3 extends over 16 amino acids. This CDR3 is CASSKGTDRESYEQYF. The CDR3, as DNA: TGTGCCAGCAGCAAAGGTACCGACAGGGAAAGCTACGAGCAGTACTTC.

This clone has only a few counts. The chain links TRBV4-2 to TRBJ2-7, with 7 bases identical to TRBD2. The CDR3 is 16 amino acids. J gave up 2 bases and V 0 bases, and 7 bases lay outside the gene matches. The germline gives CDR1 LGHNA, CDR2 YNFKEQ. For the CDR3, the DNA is TGTGCCAGCAGCCAAGACGGGGCGGGGGATCCCTACGAGCAGTACTTC. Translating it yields CASSQDGAGDPYEQYF.

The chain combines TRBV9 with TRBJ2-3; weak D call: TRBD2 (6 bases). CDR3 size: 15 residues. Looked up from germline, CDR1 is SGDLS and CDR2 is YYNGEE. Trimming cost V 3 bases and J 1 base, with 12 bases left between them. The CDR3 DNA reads TGTGCCAGCAGCGCCCTTGGCGGGGGCACAGATACGCAGTATTTT. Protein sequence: CASSALGGGTDTQYF.

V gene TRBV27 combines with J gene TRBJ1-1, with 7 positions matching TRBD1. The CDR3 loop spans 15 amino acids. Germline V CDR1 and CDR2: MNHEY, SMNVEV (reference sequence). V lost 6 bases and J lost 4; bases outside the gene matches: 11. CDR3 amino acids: CASSTPQGVGTEAFF. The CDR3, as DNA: TGTGCCAGCAGCACTCCGCAGGGGGTCGGCACTGAAGCTTTCTTT.

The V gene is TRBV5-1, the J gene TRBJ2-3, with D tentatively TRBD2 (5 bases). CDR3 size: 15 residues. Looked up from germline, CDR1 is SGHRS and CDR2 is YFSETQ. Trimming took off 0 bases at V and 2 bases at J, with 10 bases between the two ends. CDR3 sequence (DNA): TGCGCCAGCAGCTTGGCGGGGAGCCCCACAGATACGCAGTATTTT. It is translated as CASSLAGSPTDTQYF.

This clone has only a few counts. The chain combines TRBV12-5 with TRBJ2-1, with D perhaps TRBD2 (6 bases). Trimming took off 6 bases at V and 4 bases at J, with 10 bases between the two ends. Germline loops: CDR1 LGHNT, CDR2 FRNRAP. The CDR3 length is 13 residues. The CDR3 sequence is CASGTAGYNEQFF. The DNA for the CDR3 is TGTGCTAGTGGAACAGCGGGTTACAATGAGCAGTTCTTC.

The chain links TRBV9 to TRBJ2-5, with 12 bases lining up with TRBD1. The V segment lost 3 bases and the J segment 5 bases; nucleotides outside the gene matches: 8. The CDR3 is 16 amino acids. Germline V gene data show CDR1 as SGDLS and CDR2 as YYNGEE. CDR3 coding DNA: TGTGCCAGCAGCGCTGGGACAGGGGGCGCAGCGGAGACCCAGTACTTC. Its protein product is CASSAGTGGAAETQYF.

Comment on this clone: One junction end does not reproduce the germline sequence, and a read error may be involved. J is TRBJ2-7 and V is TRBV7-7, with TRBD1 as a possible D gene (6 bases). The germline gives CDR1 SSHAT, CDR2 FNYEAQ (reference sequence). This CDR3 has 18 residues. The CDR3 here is CASSLTARRGAGESEQYF. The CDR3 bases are TGTGCTAGCAGCTTGACCGCCAGGAGAGGGGCAGGGGAAAGCGAGCAGTACTTC.